Listed here are 14 T cell receptor beta chains from one sample, sequenced in a study of beta chain features in type 1 diabetes. The antigens for these receptors are not known. cDNA synthesis used the whole RNA isolate, giving expressed TCRB sequences. The data were produced by immunoSEQ multiplex PCR, yet TCRdb's version contains in-frame clones alone and is incomplete. In the table there are about 710,000 clones, over 12% of which are singletons. Study-level findings and limits: People with Type 1 diabetes carried modestly yet significantly shorter TCRB CDR3s in all four CD4+ subsets.

The sample comprised naive CD4+ T cells from blood. These receptors all come from a man aged 18 to 29 with type 1 diabetes.

The rearrangement joins TRBV7-2 to TRBJ2-3; TRBD1 or TRBD2 may be the D gene (5 bases each). The CDR3 covers 15 residues. Germline V gene sequence: CDR1 SGHTA, CDR2 FQGNSA. Trimming cost V 2 bases and J 8 bases, with 17 bases left between them. Written as DNA, the CDR3 is TGTGCCAGCAGCTTATCCGGGGCAGCGAGGGTTACGCAGTATTTT. This codes for CASSLSGAARVTQYF.

This clone was observed a few times. V gene TRBV15 combines with J gene TRBJ2-1, with 7 bases lining up with TRBD1. Germline V gene data show CDR1 as LNHNV and CDR2 as YYDKDF (reference sequence). The V gene end was trimmed by 1 base and the J gene end by 6 bases; junction bases not matched to a gene: 6. CDR3 length: 15 residues. CDR3 region: CATSRATGVRNEQFF. CDR3 DNA: TGTGCCACCAGCAGAGCAACAGGGGTTCGCAATGAGCAGTTCTTC.

This clone showed up just a few times. The V call is TRBV11-2, the J call TRBJ1-3; D unresolved. The CDR3 spans 14 residues. V lost 0 bases and J 2 bases, leaving 5 bases between the germline ends. Germline V gene data show CDR1 as SGHAT and CDR2 as FQNNGV. CDR3 in DNA: TGTGCCAGCAGCTTAGAGGAAGCTGGAAACACCATATATTTT. It codes for CASSLEEAGNTIYF.

The chain combines TRBV18 with TRBJ1-2; unclear D gene. The germline gives CDR1 KGHSH, CDR2 LQKENI. V lost 0 bases to trimming and J lost 4 bases, with 6 bases between them. The length of the CDR3 is 13 residues. Written as DNA, the CDR3 is TGTGCCAGCTCACCACCGAGCGCCTATGGCTACACCTTC. The encoded protein is CASSPPSAYGYTF.

The chain recombines TRBV29-1 with TRBJ2-6; the D is unclear. There are 15 residues in the CDR3. Germline-derived CDR1 and CDR2 are SQVTM and ANQGSEA. The V gene lost 1 base and the J gene lost 1 base, with 8 bases spanning the gap. CDR3 region: CSVEVPESGANVLTF. Here the CDR3 DNA reads TGCAGCGTTGAAGTCCCGGAGTCTGGGGCCAACGTCCTGACTTTC.

The gene calls are TRBV11-1 and TRBJ2-3; no definite D call. Per the germline V gene, CDR1 is SGHAT and CDR2 is FQDESV (reference sequence). This CDR3 has 12 amino acids. The V gene lost 4 bases and the J gene lost 5 bases, with 7 bases spanning the gap. Written as DNA, the CDR3 is TGTGCCAGCAGCTGGCAGGAAGATACGCAGTATTTT. Translated: CASSWQEDTQYF.

This chain connects TRBV20-1 to TRBJ1-2; D is uncertain. The CDR3 has 9 residues. Trimming removed 5 bases at V and 4 bases at J, with 2 bases between. Germline V CDR1 and CDR2: DFQATT, SNEGSKA (reference sequence). CDR3 nucleotide sequence: TGCAGTGCTTTCTATGGCTACACCTTC. Its translation is CSAFYGYTF.

V gene TRBV29-1 combines with J gene TRBJ1-1, with D tentatively TRBD1 (5 bases). CDR1 and CDR2 (germline): SQVTM, ANQGSEA. The length of the CDR3 is 12 residues. Deletions cut 7 bases from V and 7 bases from J, with 16 bases between. Here the CDR3 reads CSGSGASGEAFF. CDR3 coding DNA: TGCAGCGGCTCCGGGGCCTCCGGTGAAGCTTTCTTT.

This clone was observed a handful of times. The chain uses TRBV5-1 and TRBJ2-3; 10 bases align to TRBD1. With V trimmed by 0 bases and J by 5 bases, 9 bases remained unmatched. This CDR3 has 17 residues. Germline V gives CDR1 SGHRS, CDR2 YFSETQ. The CDR3 protein is CASSLVPGTGDKDTQYF. In DNA, the CDR3 is TGCGCCAGCAGCTTGGTTCCGGGGACAGGGGATAAAGATACGCAGTATTTT.

This clone was seen a few times. V and J are TRBV6-1 and TRBJ2-1; 7 nucleotides line up with TRBD2. The CDR3 extends over 14 amino acids. Germline V gene sequence: CDR1 MNHNS, CDR2 SASEGT. J lost 14 bases, V lost 8 bases, and 18 bases had no gene match. The CDR3 region is CASESTSRVPGEFF. Written as DNA, the CDR3 is TGTGCCAGCGAGTCGACTAGCCGGGTCCCGGGCGAGTTCTTC.

The V gene is TRBV29-1, the J gene TRBJ1-3; 9 bases fit TRBD1. Germline V gene sequence: CDR1 SQVTM, CDR2 ANQGSEA. The trim removed 7 bases at V and 3 bases at J, leaving 16 bases unmatched. This CDR3 is built from 17 residues. The CDR3 DNA reads as TGCAGCGCCATCGGGACAGGGATAGGGGGAAGTGGAAACACCATATATTTT. Translated, it gives CSAIGTGIGGSGNTIYF.

This clone was counted only a few times. The same CDR3 can be traced to other DNA sequences in this sample. The chain employs TRBV5-1 and TRBJ2-7; tentative D call: TRBD2 (6 bases). CDR3 length: 14 residues. The V gene's germline CDR1 is SGHRS and CDR2 YFSETQ. The V gene lost 0 bases and the J gene lost 4 bases, with 11 bases spanning the gap. CDR3: CASSLGQGGYEQYF. The CDR3 DNA reads as TGCGCCAGCAGCTTGGGCCAGGGAGGATACGAGCAGTACTTC.

The J gene is TRBJ2-7, the V gene TRBV5-1; 7 bases map to TRBD2. The V gene's germline CDR1 is SGHRS and CDR2 YFSETQ. This CDR3 is built from 14 residues. Trimming cost V 2 bases and J 5 bases; bases outside gene matches: 7. In nucleotides, the CDR3 is TGCGCCAGCAGCTTCGGGACTAACGGTGACGAGCAGTACTTC. This encodes CASSFGTNGDEQYF.

CDR3 loop: CASSLDFATDTQYF. The CDR3 bases are TGTGCCAGCAGCTTAGATTTCGCCACAGATACGCAGTATTTT. This rearrangement joins TRBV11-2 to TRBJ2-3, with no clear D. Germline-derived CDR1 and CDR2 are SGHAT and FQNNGV. Trimming took off 0 bases at V and 2 bases at J, with 6 bases between the two ends. The CDR3 loop spans 14 amino acids.